This TCR beta chain was recorded in a study of cytomegalovirus exposure and HLA in healthy donors. General observations from the study: In a later analysis, V- and J-gene trimming of beta chains associated with a DCLRE1C missense variant, replicated independently. Later, an analysis found that common viral pathogens appeared to be linked with several of the most significant clusters.

The V gene's germline CDR1 is SGHNT and CDR2 YENEEA. CDR3 length: 12 residues. Trimming took 5 bases from V and 6 from J, leaving 10 bases between them. 13 Jbeta primers and 60 Vbeta primers were used for the PCR. Profiling relied on immunoSEQ multiplex PCR, and the TCRdb table lists in-frame clones only, not all of them. The table lists under 90,000 clones, roughly 73% of them singletons. As regards this clone: The target antigen is unknown.

Everyone who donated was a healthy bone marrow donor. While unrecorded immune exposures were likely, the donors were nominally healthy when sampled. The chain couples TRBV11-3 to TRBJ1-2; D unclear. This receptor was identified in a man in his forties or fifties in good health and CMV-seronegative. The material sequenced was PBMCs. Here the CDR3 DNA reads TGTGCCAGCAGCCTCCATCAGGATGGCTACACCTTC. It specifies CASSLHQDGYTF.